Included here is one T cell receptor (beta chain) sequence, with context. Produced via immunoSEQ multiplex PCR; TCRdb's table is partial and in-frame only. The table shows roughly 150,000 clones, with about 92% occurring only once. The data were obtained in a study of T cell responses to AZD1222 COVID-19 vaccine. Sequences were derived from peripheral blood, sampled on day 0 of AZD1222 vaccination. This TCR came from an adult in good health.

DNA for the CDR3: TGTGCCAGCAGCTTATACCGGGGGGACCAGCCCCAGCATTTT. This encodes CASSLYRGDQPQHF. The rearrangement links TRBV7-8 to TRBJ1-5; D possibly corresponds to TRBD1 (5 bases). V lost 2 bases and J lost 7, with 12 bases in between. Germline loops: CDR1 SGHVS, CDR2 FQNEAQ. This CDR3 contains 14 residues.